These T cell receptor beta chains were read from a single sample in a study of cytomegalovirus exposure and HLA in healthy donors. Here immunoSEQ multiplex PCR was the method, and the copy in TCRdb shows in-frame clones only, minus some. The sample includes 200,000 to 250,000 clones, 78% seen only once; the top ten take 3% to 4.5%. The material sequenced was PBMCs. The receptors were sampled from a male donor in good health and CMV-seronegative. CDR3s leave out the opening cysteine and the closing phenylalanine or tryptophan. The D gene is left open where the match is weak.

>TRBD2|TRBJ2-7|TRBV4-1
ASSQDERGYEQY
>-|TRBJ2-2|TRBV5-1
ASQDNTGIGELF
>-|TRBJ1-4|TRBV7-8
ASSSNRATNEKLF
>-|TRBJ1-2|TRBV7-3
ASSLIRGGRVGNGYT
>TRBD2|TRBJ2-1|TRBV29-1
SWGEGLPHNEQF
>TRBD1|TRBJ2-7|TRBV15
ATRTTGGWGEQY
>TRBD2|TRBJ2-1|TRBV7-3
ASSNAGTSGNNEQF
>-|TRBJ2-7|TRBV20-1
SARAAYEQY
>-|TRBJ2-7|TRBV2
ASSVVSLYEQY
>-|TRBJ1-2|TRBV18
ASSPKGDGYT
>-|TRBJ2-1|TRBV2
ASSSRGLAYNEQF
>-|TRBJ2-7|TRBV13
ASSFRGNTYEQY
>-|TRBJ2-2|TRBV5-4
ASSPGVAGELF
>TRBD2|TRBJ2-3|TRBV7-3
ASSLDGRTDTQY
>TRBD2|TRBJ2-1|TRBV29-1
SVRTSFEQF
>-|TRBJ2-2|TRBV5-1
ASSSDSVGELF
>-|TRBJ1-2|TRBV5-1
ASSLEAGYGYT
>TRBD2|TRBJ2-3|TRBV9
ASSVVGSGRSDTQY
>-|TRBJ2-3|TRBV11-2
ASSHTDTQY
>-|TRBJ2-2|TRBV7-7
ASSYSENTGELF
>TRBD2|TRBJ2-1|TRBV27
ASSRSTSGRGNEQF
>-|TRBJ1-1|TRBV7-9
ASSRTGTPTEAF
>TRBD1|TRBJ1-5|TRBV5-6
ASSLGDSPRSQPQH
>-|TRBJ2-7|TRBV5-1
ASSKSSYEQY
>-|TRBJ2-1|TRBV7-9
ASSLTVSNEQF
>-|TRBJ2-7|TRBV2
ASSEWLESELYEQY
>TRBD2|TRBJ2-1|TRBV19
ASSTLAGVSYNEQF
>-|TRBJ1-5|TRBV6-5
ASRFTGINQPQH
>-|-|TRBV18
ASSPPASGFTYEQY
>TRBD2|TRBJ2-3|TRBV19
ASSIASGVTDTQY
>-|TRBJ1-4|TRBV5-4
ASSLAGAEEKLF
>TRBD2|TRBJ2-7|TRBV6-1
ASTSLAGSYEQY
>-|TRBJ2-2|TRBV21-1
ASGSAPKEDRGSTGELF
>-|TRBJ1-1|TRBV5-1
ASTPPRGRARAEAF
>TRBD1|TRBJ1-5|TRBV6-5
ASSWTGGLAQPQH
>TRBD1|TRBJ2-7|TRBV6-6
ASYTGQGPYEQY
>TRBD1|TRBJ1-2|TRBV28
ASSLAGGASSGYGYT
>-|TRBJ2-7|TRBV10-2
ASSEFRPYEQY
>-|TRBJ1-4|TRBV28
ASSVRDGATNEKLF
>TRBD2|TRBJ2-1|TRBV19
ASSTGLAGGNEQF
>TRBD1|TRBJ2-4|TRBV2
ASNPTGTSDIQY
>TRBD1|TRBJ1-2|TRBV6-5
ASSPGGVYGYT
>-|TRBJ2-4|TRBV4-1
ASSQEGGARNIQY
>TRBD1|TRBJ1-1|TRBV19
ASGRDRGRIQHLNTEAF
>-|TRBJ1-5|TRBV7-9
ASSLAAGGNQPQH
>TRBD2|TRBJ2-1|TRBV7-9
ASSSPGGRWNEQF
>TRBD2|TRBJ2-2|TRBV7-9
ASSDPSGRAHTGELF
>TRBD2|TRBJ2-2|TRBV25-1
ASSPGEGGELF
>TRBD2|TRBJ2-7|TRBV5-4
ASSSAGGVYEQY
>TRBD1|TRBJ1-1|TRBV5-1
ASSITGGGTEAF
>-|TRBJ2-1|TRBV2
ASSEFQGSINEQF
>TRBD2|TRBJ2-7|TRBV11-1
ASSLLQGGSGWGYEQY
>TRBD1|TRBJ2-7|TRBV6-5
ASSSGQGWSYEQY
>TRBD1|TRBJ1-1|TRBV5-4
ASSLLGQGTEAF